Listed below are T cell receptor beta chains from one sample, sequenced in a study of cytomegalovirus exposure and HLA in healthy donors. Sequencing was performed with immunoSEQ multiplex PCR; in TCRdb, only in-frame clones are kept and a portion is missing. The repertoire holds 45,000 to 60,000 clones, with approximately 77% as singletons. Sequenced sample: PBMCs. The receptors were gathered from a woman between 45 and 65 years old in good health and CMV-seronegative. Both conserved end residues are part of each CDR3.

cdr3_aa	v_call	j_call
CASSQGLGDTGELFF	TRBV9	TRBJ2-2
CASSVASGGSQETQYF	TRBV6-1	TRBJ2-5
CASSPPSTGGLGIMNQPQHF	TRBV28	TRBJ1-5
CASSSTGNTIYF	TRBV9	TRBJ1-3
CASSPARSYEQYF	TRBV19	TRBJ2-7
CAWSGGMNQETQYF	TRBV30	TRBJ2-5
CASSLAGGNYEQYF	TRBV7-9	TRBJ2-7
CASSPFLPGLGGEKLFF	TRBV28	TRBJ1-4
CASSRTSGSYEQYF	TRBV27	TRBJ2-7
CASSIPDSGNTIYF	TRBV19	TRBJ1-3
CASASGGSSYEQYF	TRBV12-5	TRBJ2-7
CASSYSGLGGRALFF	TRBV6-5	TRBJ1-4
CASSHVRGAYTDTQYF	TRBV4-2	TRBJ2-3
CASTWGVRNQPQHF	TRBV19	TRBJ1-5
CAWSVPIVPFGRAHGNTIYF	TRBV30	TRBJ1-3
CASIWGSGRSYEQYF	TRBV6-1	TRBJ2-7